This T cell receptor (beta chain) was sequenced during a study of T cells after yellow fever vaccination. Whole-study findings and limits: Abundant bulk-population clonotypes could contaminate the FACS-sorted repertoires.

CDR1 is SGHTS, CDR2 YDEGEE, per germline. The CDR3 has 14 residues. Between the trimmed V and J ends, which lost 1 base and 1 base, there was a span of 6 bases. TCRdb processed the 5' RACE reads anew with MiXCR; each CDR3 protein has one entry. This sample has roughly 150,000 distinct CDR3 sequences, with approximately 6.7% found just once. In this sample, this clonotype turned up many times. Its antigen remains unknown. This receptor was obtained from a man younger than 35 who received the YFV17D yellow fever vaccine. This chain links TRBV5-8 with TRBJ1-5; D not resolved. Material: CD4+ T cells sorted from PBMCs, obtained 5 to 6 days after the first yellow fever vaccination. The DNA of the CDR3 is TGTGCCAGCAGCTTGTACACCAGCAATCAGCCCCAGCATTTT. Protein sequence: CASSLYTSNQPQHF.